The 14 T cell receptor beta chains presented below share a single source sample, sequenced in a study of blood T cells in healthy people across ages. Through a sample-barcoded 5' primer and a J-beta primer mix, a second PCR was run for roughly 7 to 12 cycles. TCRdb fed the 5' RACE reads into MiXCR, producing one record per CDR3 protein. The sample holds approximately 2,000,000 distinct CDR3 sequences, 35% to 50% seen once. Sequencing input: blood. These receptors were taken from a human donor in good health.

The V gene is TRBV4-1, the J gene TRBJ2-3; 8 bases align to TRBD2. Trimming at V came to 3 bases and at J to 7 bases, leaving 15 bases not matched to a gene. From germline, CDR1 is MGHRA and CDR2 YSYEKL. CDR3 length equals 17 residues. The CDR3 is CASSQMSLGGGSNTQYF. Here the CDR3 DNA reads TGCGCCAGCAGCCAGATGAGCTTGGGCGGGGGGAGTAATACGCAGTATTTT.

This clonotype was picked up many times. This chain connects TRBV9 to TRBJ2-7; TRBD1 agrees at 7 bases. This CDR3 is built from 14 residues. The junction had 4 bases not matched to a gene; V was cut back by 4 bases and J by 0 bases. Germline loops: CDR1 SGDLS, CDR2 YYNGEE. The CDR3 DNA reads TGTGCCAGCAGCACCGGGACAGCCTCCTACGAGCAGTACTTC. It encodes CASSTGTASYEQYF.

The chain employs TRBV6-1 and TRBJ2-5; the D gene could be TRBD1 or TRBD2 (8 bases each). TRBJ2-7 matches the DNA end more closely, so the J call is doubtful. CDR3 size: 16 residues. From germline, CDR1 is MNHNS and CDR2 SASEGT. DNA of the CDR3: TGTGCCAGCCAAGTGGGACTAGGGACAGGTGTTTACGAGCAGTACTTC. It translates to CASQVGLGTGVYEQYF.

This rearrangement joins TRBV12-5 to TRBJ1-2; D remains unclear. The germline V gene encodes CDR1 LGHNT and CDR2 FRNRAP. This CDR3 contains 12 residues. Trimming left V 3 bases short and J 4 bases short, with 6 bases between. The CDR3 protein is CASGFSPYGYTF. CDR3 coding DNA: TGTGCTAGTGGTTTTTCCCCCTATGGCTACACCTTC.

The chain combines TRBV5-8 with TRBJ1-4; D is possibly TRBD1 (5 bases). The V gene lost 0 bases and the J gene lost 7 bases, with 13 bases spanning the gap. The CDR3 contains 15 residues. CDR1 and CDR2 from the germline V gene are SGHTS and YDEGEE. In DNA, the CDR3 is TGTGCCAGCAGCTTGGCTTCGTCAGGGATTGAAAAACTGTTTTTT. This gives the protein CASSLASSGIEKLFF.

The V gene is TRBV6-4, the J gene TRBJ2-3; 8 nucleotides align to TRBD2. V shed 2 bases and J 1 base; nucleotides not matched to a gene: 5. This CDR3 contains 16 residues. The V gene's germline CDR1 is MRHNA and CDR2 SNTAGT. DNA of the CDR3: TGTGCCAGCAGTGACCAAGCGGGGGACGGCACAGATACGCAGTATTTT. Translated, it gives CASSDQAGDGTDTQYF.

This clonotype was found a few times. Here the CDR3 DNA reads TGCGCCAGCAGCTTGGAAGCCGGGACTAGTATGTATGAGCAGTTCTTC. Protein sequence: CASSLEAGTSMYEQFF. The V call is TRBV5-1, the J call TRBJ2-1; TRBD2 aligns across 8 bases. The CDR3 runs 16 residues. J lost 8 bases, V lost 0 bases, and 10 bases had no gene match. The germline gives CDR1 SGHRS, CDR2 YFSETQ.

This clonotype occurred a few times. J is TRBJ2-1 and V is TRBV5-1; 9 positions match TRBD2. CDR1 is SGHRS and CDR2 is YFSETQ in the germline V gene. CDR3 length: 16 residues. The junction had 6 bases not matched to a gene; V was cut back by 0 bases and J by 5 bases. In DNA, the CDR3 is TGCGCCAGCAGCTTGGGGAGCGGGGGGATGAACAATGAGCAGTTCTTC. Translating gives CASSLGSGGMNNEQFF.

This clonotype was observed at least ten times. CDR3 protein: CASSQDPGTLSYEQYF. The DNA for the CDR3 is TGTGCCAGCAGCCAAGATCCCGGGACCCTCTCCTACGAGCAGTACTTC. This chain uses TRBV3-1 with TRBJ2-7; D possibly uses TRBD1 or TRBD2 (5 bases each). Trimming pared 0 bases from V and 0 bases from J, leaving 12 bases between. This CDR3 is 16 amino acids long. Germline assignment: CDR1 LGHDT and CDR2 YNNKEL (reference sequence).

As regards this clonotype: A read error may account for a junction end that differs from germline. This chain joins TRBV12-5 and TRBJ2-7; 9 bases line up with TRBD1. The length of the CDR3 is 17 residues. Germline lookup yields CDR1 LGHNT and CDR2 FRNRAP. The CDR3 sequence: CASGFWVEGQGSYGQYF. The CDR3 region has the DNA TGTGCTAGTGGTTTTTGGGTAGAGGGACAGGGCTCTTACGGGCAGTACTTC.

V and J are TRBV12-3 or TRBV12-4 and TRBJ1-1, with no clear D. Trimming left V 6 bases short and J 7 bases short, with 12 bases between. The CDR3 extends over 12 amino acids. The CDR3 sequence: CASRSSPIEAFF. The DNA for the CDR3 is TGTGCCAGCAGGTCCAGCCCGATTGAAGCTTTCTTT.

Concerning this clonotype: A much larger clone lies a single base off, so this may be a read error. The V call is TRBV20-1, the J call TRBJ2-1; D uncertain. CDR3 length: 14 amino acids. CDR1 and CDR2 from the germline V gene are DFQATT and SNEGSKA (reference sequence). Between the trimmed V and J ends, which lost 5 bases and 2 bases, there was a span of 13 bases. CDR3 nucleotide sequence: TGCAGTGCTGCGGTGGAGTCGGCCTACAATGAGCAGTTCTTC. This translates into CSAAVESAYNEQFF.

The chain carries TRBV29-1 and TRBJ1-1; D unclear. This CDR3 spans 13 amino acids. Germline values: CDR1 SQVTM, CDR2 ANQGSEA. The V end was cut by 4 bases, the J end by 2 bases, with 11 bases between. The CDR3 DNA follows: TGCAGCGTTGCCGGCAGTCATAACACTGAAGCTTTCTTT. This codes for CSVAGSHNTEAFF. Drawing the rest from reference TRBV29-1 and TRBJ1-1, the complete variable domain is SAVISQKPSRDICQRGTSLTIQCQVDSQVTMMFWYRQQPGQSLTLIATANQGSEATYESGFVIDKFPISRPNLTFSTLTVSNMSPEDSSIYLCSVAGSHNTEAFFGQGTRLTVV.

This chain connects TRBV6-1 to TRBJ1-2; 9 bases agree with TRBD1. This CDR3 has 13 residues. The germline V gene has CDR1 MNHNS and CDR2 SASEGT. J was trimmed by 4 bases and V by 6 bases; bases with no gene match: 3. The CDR3 nucleotides read TGTGCCAGCAGAGGACAGGGGTTCTATGGCTACACCTTC. Residues: CASRGQGFYGYTF.